This TCR beta chain was recorded in a study of control samples from healthy donors and cancer patients. Germline CDR1 SEHNR, CDR2 FQNEAQ (reference sequence). This CDR3 has 15 amino acids. Here immunoSEQ multiplex PCR was the method, and the copy in TCRdb shows in-frame clones only, minus some. The repertoire includes 24,000 or so clones, 75% to 90% of them detected once, and more than 30% sits in the top ten. As for this clone: The junction departs from germline at one end; a sequencing error may be responsible.

The clonotype originates from a man in his 60s with head and neck cancer. The V and J genes are TRBV7-9 and TRBJ2-1; 7 bases match TRBD1. Material: PBMCs. CDR3 DNA sequence: TGTGCCAGCAGCTCCTACCGGGACAGCTACGATGAGCAGTTCTTC. Translation: CASSSYRDSYDEQFF. The variable domain in full, completed from reference TRBV7-9 and TRBJ2-1, reads DTGVSQNPRHKITKRGQNVTFRCDPISEHNRLYWYRQTLGQGPEFLTYFQNEAQLEKSRLLSDRFSAERPKGSFSTLEIQRTEQGDSAMYLCASSSYRDSYDEQFFGPGTRLTVL.